These T cell receptor beta chains were read from a single sample in a study of cytomegalovirus exposure and HLA in healthy donors. The assay was immunoSEQ multiplex PCR, and TCRdb's table has in-frame clones only and misses some. This table has over 95,000 clones, 74% appearing once. Source material: PBMCs. The receptors derive from a human donor in good health. The CDR3 runs from the conserved cysteine through the conserved F or W. Fields, in order: J gene, clone size, D gene, CDR3 length, V gene, CDR3 DNA, CDR3 protein. D genes are given only for firm matches. Size is stated for part of the rows, as once, few or many counts, or as a class when the clone is expanded.

j_call: TRBJ1-5
clone_size: .
d_call: .
cdr3_length: 15
v_call: TRBV28
cdr3_nt: TGTGCCAGCAGTTTACTTGAGGGAGGGAATCAGCCCCAGCATTTT
cdr3_aa: CASSLLEGGNQPQHF

j_call: TRBJ2-1
clone_size: .
d_call: .
cdr3_length: 15
v_call: TRBV6-5
cdr3_nt: TGTGCCAGCAGGCGCACGCTCTACTCCTACAATGAGCAGTTCTTC
cdr3_aa: CASRRTLYSYNEQFF

j_call: TRBJ2-1
clone_size: .
d_call: .
cdr3_length: 18
v_call: TRBV2
cdr3_nt: TGTGCCAGCAGTGAAGCCGGCCTATGGCAGCGGAGGCGGAATGAGCAGTTCTTC
cdr3_aa: CASSEAGLWQRRRNEQFF

j_call: TRBJ2-7
clone_size: .
d_call: TRBD2
cdr3_length: 15
v_call: TRBV2
cdr3_nt: TGTGCCAGCAGTGATAAAGGTAGCGGGAGCTACGAGCAGTACTTC
cdr3_aa: CASSDKGSGSYEQYF

j_call: TRBJ2-3
clone_size: .
d_call: TRBD2
cdr3_length: 16
v_call: TRBV15
cdr3_nt: TGTGCCACCAGCCCTCGTCTCGGCGGGGGAGTAGATACGCAGTATTTT
cdr3_aa: CATSPRLGGGVDTQYF

j_call: TRBJ1-1
clone_size: .
d_call: .
cdr3_length: 15
v_call: TRBV7-9
cdr3_nt: TGTGCCAGCAGCTTAGCTGCAGGCTCTAAATCTGAAGCTTTCTTT
cdr3_aa: CASSLAAGSKSEAFF

j_call: TRBJ2-5
clone_size: .
d_call: .
cdr3_length: 13
v_call: TRBV28
cdr3_nt: TGTGCCAGCAACAAAGACAGGCGGGAGACCCAGTACTTC
cdr3_aa: CASNKDRRETQYF

j_call: TRBJ1-6
clone_size: .
d_call: .
cdr3_length: 15
v_call: TRBV19
cdr3_nt: TGTGCCAGTAGTGCCCCGGCGGGCCGAAATTCACCCCTCCACTTT
cdr3_aa: CASSAPAGRNSPLHF

j_call: TRBJ2-2
clone_size: .
d_call: TRBD2
cdr3_length: 18
v_call: TRBV9
cdr3_nt: TGTGCCAGCAGCGCTTCGACTAGCGGGGGGGCCTACACCGGGGAGCTGTTTTTT
cdr3_aa: CASSASTSGGAYTGELFF

j_call: TRBJ2-3
clone_size: .
d_call: .
cdr3_length: 13
v_call: TRBV28
cdr3_nt: TGTGCCAGCGGTAGCACCGGCACAGATACGCAGTATTTT
cdr3_aa: CASGSTGTDTQYF

j_call: TRBJ1-6
clone_size: once
d_call: TRBD1
cdr3_length: 12
v_call: TRBV25-1
cdr3_nt: TGTGCCAGCAGTCGACAGGGTTCACCCCTCCACTTT
cdr3_aa: CASSRQGSPLHF

j_call: TRBJ2-3
clone_size: .
d_call: TRBD1
cdr3_length: 15
v_call: TRBV4-3
cdr3_nt: TGCGCCAGCAGCCATCCGGGACAGGGGGTGGATACGCAGTATTTT
cdr3_aa: CASSHPGQGVDTQYF

j_call: TRBJ2-1
clone_size: .
d_call: TRBD1
cdr3_length: 13
v_call: TRBV5-1
cdr3_nt: TGCGCCACGGCGGGACAGGGGGCCAATGAGCAGTTCTTC
cdr3_aa: CATAGQGANEQFF

j_call: TRBJ2-7
clone_size: .
d_call: TRBD1
cdr3_length: 15
v_call: TRBV4-1
cdr3_nt: TGCGCCAGCAGCCCCGGGACAGCGGATAGCTACGAGCAGTACTTC
cdr3_aa: CASSPGTADSYEQYF

j_call: TRBJ2-1
clone_size: .
d_call: TRBD2
cdr3_length: 15
v_call: TRBV5-1
cdr3_nt: TGCGCCAGCAGCCCGGGACTAGCGGGGGACAATGAGCAGTTCTTC
cdr3_aa: CASSPGLAGDNEQFF

j_call: TRBJ2-4
clone_size: .
d_call: .
cdr3_length: 13
v_call: TRBV2
cdr3_nt: TGTGCCAGCAGTGCCTCGGCCAAAAACATTCAGTACTTC
cdr3_aa: CASSASAKNIQYF

j_call: TRBJ1-3
clone_size: .
d_call: TRBD1
cdr3_length: 16
v_call: TRBV7-9
cdr3_nt: TGTGCCAGCAGCGCGAGTCCGGACAGGGGAGGAAACACCATATATTTT
cdr3_aa: CASSASPDRGGNTIYF

j_call: TRBJ2-1
clone_size: .
d_call: .
cdr3_length: 14
v_call: TRBV7-9
cdr3_nt: TGTGCCAGCAGCGGAGGGTGGAACCGCAATGAGCAGTTCTTC
cdr3_aa: CASSGGWNRNEQFF

j_call: TRBJ2-7
clone_size: .
d_call: TRBD2
cdr3_length: 15
v_call: TRBV5-1
cdr3_nt: TGCGCCAGCAGCAAGGGACTAGCGGAAACCTACGAGCAGTACTTC
cdr3_aa: CASSKGLAETYEQYF

j_call: TRBJ2-7
clone_size: few
d_call: .
cdr3_length: 13
v_call: TRBV19
cdr3_nt: TGTGCCAGTAGTATAGGATACGGCTACGAGCAGTACTTC
cdr3_aa: CASSIGYGYEQYF

j_call: TRBJ2-4
clone_size: .
d_call: .
cdr3_length: 14
v_call: TRBV9
cdr3_nt: TGTGCCAGCAGCGTAGGAGATGCCAAAAACATTCAGTACTTC
cdr3_aa: CASSVGDAKNIQYF

j_call: TRBJ2-7
clone_size: few
d_call: TRBD1
cdr3_length: 13
v_call: TRBV27
cdr3_nt: TGTGCCAGTTGGACAGGAGGCAGGTACGAGCAGTACTTC
cdr3_aa: CASWTGGRYEQYF

j_call: TRBJ1-2
clone_size: .
d_call: .
cdr3_length: 11
v_call: TRBV29-1
cdr3_nt: TGCAGCGTTGAACAGGGAGGAGGCTACACCTTC
cdr3_aa: CSVEQGGGYTF

j_call: TRBJ1-1
clone_size: few
d_call: TRBD1
cdr3_length: 14
v_call: TRBV2
cdr3_nt: TGTGCCAGCCGCCAGGGACAGCAAAACACTGAAGCTTTCTTT
cdr3_aa: CASRQGQQNTEAFF

j_call: TRBJ2-2
clone_size: .
d_call: .
cdr3_length: 13
v_call: TRBV10-1
cdr3_nt: TGCGCCAGCGCGACAGATAACACCGGGGAGCTGTTTTTT
cdr3_aa: CASATDNTGELFF

j_call: TRBJ1-1
clone_size: .
d_call: TRBD1
cdr3_length: 16
v_call: TRBV15
cdr3_nt: TGTGCCACCAGCAGCGGCGGGACAGCGAAGAACACTGAAGCTTTCTTT
cdr3_aa: CATSSGGTAKNTEAFF

j_call: TRBJ2-7
clone_size: .
d_call: TRBD2
cdr3_length: 12
v_call: TRBV29-1
cdr3_nt: TGCAGCGTTGAGGGGGGGGTAGACGAGCAGTACTTC
cdr3_aa: CSVEGGVDEQYF

j_call: TRBJ2-1
clone_size: few
d_call: TRBD2
cdr3_length: 19
v_call: TRBV7-6
cdr3_nt: TGTGCCAGCAGCTTAATAAGGACTAGCGGGAGGGCAGGTGGAAATGAGCAGTTCTTC
cdr3_aa: CASSLIRTSGRAGGNEQFF

j_call: TRBJ1-3
clone_size: .
d_call: TRBD1
cdr3_length: 16
v_call: TRBV30
cdr3_nt: TGTGCCTGGAGTGGCAAAGGGGGCGATTTTGGAAACACCATATATTTT
cdr3_aa: CAWSGKGGDFGNTIYF

j_call: TRBJ2-5
clone_size: .
d_call: TRBD1
cdr3_length: 15
v_call: TRBV28
cdr3_nt: TGTGCCAGCAGTCGAATGGGACAGGGGCTTGGGACCCAGTACTTC
cdr3_aa: CASSRMGQGLGTQYF

j_call: TRBJ2-1
clone_size: .
d_call: TRBD2
cdr3_length: 17
v_call: TRBV27
cdr3_nt: TGTGCCAGCAGTTTGTTCGGCGGGGGATATTCCTACAATGAGCAGTTCTTC
cdr3_aa: CASSLFGGGYSYNEQFF

j_call: TRBJ1-3
clone_size: .
d_call: .
cdr3_length: 16
v_call: TRBV15
cdr3_nt: TGTGCCACCAGCAGAGACCTCAGGGTTGCTGGAAACACCATATATTTT
cdr3_aa: CATSRDLRVAGNTIYF

j_call: TRBJ2-5
clone_size: .
d_call: TRBD2
cdr3_length: 12
v_call: TRBV29-1
cdr3_nt: TGCAGCGGATCGGGAGGTGCAGAGACCCAGTACTTC
cdr3_aa: CSGSGGAETQYF

j_call: TRBJ1-2
clone_size: few
d_call: .
cdr3_length: 13
v_call: TRBV28
cdr3_nt: TGTGCCAGCAGTGACAGGTCATACTATGGCTACACCTTC
cdr3_aa: CASSDRSYYGYTF

j_call: TRBJ1-4
clone_size: few
d_call: .
cdr3_length: 15
v_call: TRBV4-2
cdr3_nt: TGTGCCAGCAGCCAAGTAGGGGAGAGGGGGGAAAAACTGTTTTTT
cdr3_aa: CASSQVGERGEKLFF

j_call: TRBJ1-2
clone_size: .
d_call: TRBD1
cdr3_length: 15
v_call: TRBV7-2
cdr3_nt: TGTGCCAGCAGCTTCGGACAGGGGGCGGGCTATGGCTACACCTTC
cdr3_aa: CASSFGQGAGYGYTF

j_call: TRBJ1-4
clone_size: .
d_call: TRBD1
cdr3_length: 13
v_call: TRBV6-5
cdr3_nt: TGTGCCAGCAGACTGCAGGGGGTCGAAAAACTGTTTTTT
cdr3_aa: CASRLQGVEKLFF

j_call: TRBJ2-1
clone_size: few
d_call: .
cdr3_length: 17
v_call: TRBV4-2
cdr3_nt: TGTGCCAGCAGCCAAGATCACCAGGGCCGCTCCTACAATGAGCAGTTCTTC
cdr3_aa: CASSQDHQGRSYNEQFF

j_call: TRBJ2-5
clone_size: .
d_call: TRBD2
cdr3_length: 16
v_call: TRBV4-1
cdr3_nt: TGCGCCAGCAGCCAAGAAGTAGCGGGAGGGAAAGAGACCCAGTACTTC
cdr3_aa: CASSQEVAGGKETQYF

j_call: TRBJ1-1
clone_size: .
d_call: TRBD1
cdr3_length: 14
v_call: TRBV30
cdr3_nt: TGTGCCTGGAGTACGGACAGGGCGAACACTGAAGCTTTCTTT
cdr3_aa: CAWSTDRANTEAFF

j_call: TRBJ2-7
clone_size: .
d_call: TRBD2
cdr3_length: 15
v_call: TRBV2
cdr3_nt: TGTGCCAGCAGTAGCGGGAGGGCCTCGGGGGTAGAGCAGTACTTC
cdr3_aa: CASSSGRASGVEQYF

j_call: TRBJ2-1
clone_size: .
d_call: TRBD2
cdr3_length: 15
v_call: TRBV7-2
cdr3_nt: TGTGCCAGCAGCCCGACTAGCGGGGGATACAATGAGCAGTTCTTC
cdr3_aa: CASSPTSGGYNEQFF

j_call: TRBJ1-2
clone_size: .
d_call: TRBD1
cdr3_length: 14
v_call: TRBV18
cdr3_nt: TGTGCCAGCTCACCAGGGACAGGGGACTATGGCTACACCTTC
cdr3_aa: CASSPGTGDYGYTF

j_call: TRBJ2-5
clone_size: .
d_call: .
cdr3_length: 17
v_call: TRBV4-3
cdr3_nt: TGCGCCAGCAGCCAAGAGGGAGTGGGAGGGGGGCTGGAGACCCAGTACTTC
cdr3_aa: CASSQEGVGGGLETQYF

j_call: TRBJ1-1
clone_size: few
d_call: TRBD1
cdr3_length: 15
v_call: TRBV18
cdr3_nt: TGTGCCAGCTCACCACTAACAGGGGAGAACACTGAAGCTTTCTTT
cdr3_aa: CASSPLTGENTEAFF

j_call: TRBJ2-1
clone_size: .
d_call: .
cdr3_length: 13
v_call: TRBV10-2
cdr3_nt: TGCGCCAGCAGTGAGAACAGGTACAATGAGCAGTTCTTC
cdr3_aa: CASSENRYNEQFF

j_call: TRBJ2-7
clone_size: .
d_call: TRBD1
cdr3_length: 14
v_call: TRBV10-3
cdr3_nt: TGTGCCATCAGTGAGGACAGGGGTGAGCGCGAGCAGTACTTC
cdr3_aa: CAISEDRGEREQYF

j_call: TRBJ2-7
clone_size: few
d_call: TRBD1
cdr3_length: 15
v_call: TRBV5-4
cdr3_nt: TGTGCCAGCAGCCCGCCGGGACAGGGTGTCCACGAGCAGTACTTC
cdr3_aa: CASSPPGQGVHEQYF

j_call: TRBJ1-2
clone_size: once
d_call: .
cdr3_length: 11
v_call: TRBV29-1
cdr3_nt: TGCAGCGTTCCGGGGGGGCTTGGCTACACCTTC
cdr3_aa: CSVPGGLGYTF